This TCR beta chain is from a study of cytomegalovirus exposure and HLA in healthy donors. It was with 60 Vbeta and 13 Jbeta primers that the PCR ran. Libraries were prepared by immunoSEQ multiplex PCR; TCRdb keeps only in-frame clonotypes and omits some of them. The sample carries under 250,000 clones, roughly 79% recorded once. This TCR derives from a man aged 25 to 40 in good health and CMV-seronegative. Sequenced: PBMCs.

The CDR3 reads CASRPYSVQSGNTEAFF. CDR3 nucleotides: TGTGCCAGTAGACCTTACTCGGTTCAAAGCGGGAACACTGAAGCTTTCTTT. This chain connects TRBV19 to TRBJ1-1; D not resolved. V lost 6 bases and J lost 1, with 21 bases in between. The germline V gene has CDR1 LNHDA and CDR2 SQIVND (reference sequence). This CDR3 has 17 residues.